The rows below give T cell receptor beta chains drawn from one sample of a study of cytomegalovirus exposure and HLA in healthy donors. Sequencing used immunoSEQ multiplex PCR; TCRdb keeps in-frame clones, though not all of them. The table has roughly 200,000 clones, 77% seen once; the top ten hold less than 2.5%. Material for sequencing was PBMCs. These receptors came from a woman between 25 and 40 years old in good health and CMV-seropositive. CDR3s include the opening cysteine and the closing phenylalanine or tryptophan. D genes are given only for firm matches. Size values are once, few and many counts, or a class for expanded clones, and some rows have none.

V gene	clone size	J gene	D gene	CDR3 protein	CDR3 DNA
TRBV5-8	NA	TRBJ1-1	NA	CASSLARVRGTEAFF	TGTGCCAGCAGCTTGGCGAGGGTTCGGGGCACTGAAGCTTTCTTT
TRBV15	NA	TRBJ1-1	TRBD1	CATSTLDRGLTEAFF	TGTGCCACCAGCACCCTCGACAGGGGGCTCACTGAAGCTTTCTTT
TRBV7-7	NA	TRBJ2-5	NA	CASSLGLDGTQYF	TGTGCTAGCAGCTTAGGGCTAGATGGGACCCAGTACTTC
TRBV7-6	NA	TRBJ2-5	NA	CASSLGEKQGGRETQYF	TGTGCCAGCAGCTTAGGAGAAAAACAGGGTGGACGAGAGACCCAGTACTTC
TRBV5-1	NA	TRBJ2-2	NA	CASSASPRGDTGELFF	TGCGCCAGCAGCGCGTCGCCCCGAGGTGACACCGGGGAGCTGTTTTTT
TRBV25-1	NA	TRBJ1-4	TRBD1	CASSLGTDEKLFF	TGTGCCAGCAGTCTCGGGACAGATGAAAAACTGTTTTTT
TRBV28	NA	TRBJ1-4	NA	CASSPPTQNEKLFF	TGTGCCAGCAGTCCGCCAACACAGAATGAAAAACTGTTTTTT
TRBV4-3	NA	TRBJ2-4	NA	CASSQQWLAKNIQYF	TGCGCCAGCAGCCAACAGTGGCTAGCCAAGAACATTCAGTACTTC
TRBV10-3	few	TRBJ1-1	TRBD1	CAISPGQIRNTEAFF	TGTGCCATCTCGCCGGGACAGATAAGGAACACTGAAGCTTTCTTT
TRBV14	NA	TRBJ2-7	NA	CASSQGWEQYF	TGTGCCAGCAGCCAGGGCTGGGAGCAGTACTTC
TRBV5-1	NA	TRBJ1-2	TRBD1	CASSSGQGGGGYTF	TGCGCCAGCAGCTCGGGACAGGGGGGAGGCGGCTACACCTTC
TRBV19	NA	TRBJ1-2	TRBD1	CASSIDRAGRGYTF	TGTGCCAGTAGTATTGACAGGGCTGGACGTGGCTACACCTTC
TRBV7-3	NA	TRBJ2-2	NA	CASRSGNTGELFF	TGTGCCAGCAGGAGCGGGAACACCGGGGAGCTGTTTTTT
TRBV7-9	NA	TRBJ2-5	NA	CASSLAMETQYF	TGTGCCAGCAGCTTAGCTATGGAGACCCAGTACTTC
TRBV18	NA	TRBJ1-1	NA	CASSPFETGMNTEAFF	TGTGCCAGCTCACCATTTGAAACAGGGATGAACACTGAAGCTTTCTTT
TRBV5-1	NA	TRBJ2-5	NA	CASSLSGWGRLETQYF	TGCGCCAGCAGCTTGAGCGGGTGGGGCAGGCTGGAGACCCAGTACTTC
TRBV29-1	NA	TRBJ2-5	TRBD2	CSVLDRGGVVGTQYF	TGCAGCGTTTTGGATCGGGGGGGGGTCGTCGGGACCCAGTACTTC
TRBV7-3	few	TRBJ2-1	TRBD2	CASSQSGGAGHNEQFF	TGTGCCAGCAGCCAGAGCGGGGGGGCCGGGCACAATGAGCAGTTCTTC
TRBV27	NA	TRBJ2-5	NA	CASSSPLDQETQYF	TGTGCCAGCAGTTCCCCCCTCGACCAAGAGACCCAGTACTTC
TRBV6-5	NA	TRBJ2-7	NA	CASSYQGQGPYEQYF	TGTGCCAGCAGTTACCAGGGGCAGGGTCCCTACGAGCAGTACTTC
TRBV6-5	NA	TRBJ2-4	TRBD1	CASSYRDSGTKNIQYF	TGTGCCAGCAGTTACCGGGACAGCGGTACCAAAAACATTCAGTACTTC
TRBV5-1	NA	TRBJ1-6	NA	CASSKDPRGSYNSPLHF	TGCGCCAGCAGCAAGGATCCCAGGGGTTCATATAATTCACCCCTCCACTTT
TRBV5-8	NA	TRBJ1-5	NA	CASSLELGATGPGSNQPQHF	TGTGCCAGCAGCTTGGAATTAGGGGCGACAGGCCCGGGGAGCAATCAGCCCCAGCATTTT
TRBV5-1	NA	TRBJ1-4	NA	CASSPVGGRGEKLFF	TGCGCCAGCAGCCCGGTAGGGGGACGAGGTGAAAAACTGTTTTTT
TRBV7-2	NA	TRBJ2-5	TRBD2	CASSKTSGAAQETQYF	TGTGCCAGCAGCAAGACTAGCGGGGCCGCTCAAGAGACCCAGTACTTC
TRBV5-1	once	TRBJ2-5	TRBD1	CASGTGRGTQYF	TGCGCCAGCGGGACAGGGCGAGGGACCCAGTACTTC
TRBV30	NA	TRBJ2-7	NA	CAWSVGRAQGYEQYF	TGTGCCTGGAGTGTAGGCCGGGCCCAGGGGTACGAGCAGTACTTC
TRBV6-4	few	TRBJ1-4	NA	CASSASGGAGEKLFF	TGTGCCAGCAGTGCTTCGGGGGGCGCGGGGGAAAAACTGTTTTTT
TRBV18	NA	TRBJ2-2	NA	CASSPGPRNTGELFF	TGTGCCAGCTCCCCAGGCCCCAGGAACACCGGGGAGCTGTTTTTT
TRBV2	NA	TRBJ2-1	TRBD1	CASQPSGQGRSEQFF	TGTGCCAGCCAGCCTTCGGGACAGGGAAGAAGTGAGCAGTTCTTC
TRBV6-1	few	TRBJ2-7	TRBD1	CASSVEQGESYEQYF	TGTGCCAGCAGTGTTGAACAGGGGGAGTCCTACGAGCAGTACTTC
TRBV5-4	NA	TRBJ2-1	NA	CASSKNSGSRYNEQFF	TGTGCCAGCAGCAAAAACTCGGGATCTCGATACAATGAGCAGTTCTTC
TRBV19	NA	TRBJ2-7	NA	CASSIEAMSIALRDEQYF	TGTGCCAGTAGTATAGAAGCAATGTCGATTGCGCTGCGCGACGAGCAGTACTTC
TRBV7-8	few	TRBJ2-7	TRBD2	CASSLSSGGGQYF	TGTGCCAGCAGCTTAAGTTCGGGGGGAGGGCAGTACTTC
TRBV20-1	NA	TRBJ1-2	NA	CSANRIVGYTF	TGCAGTGCTAACAGAATTGTAGGCTACACCTTC
TRBV7-7	NA	TRBJ2-3	TRBD2	CASSRLAGATDTQYF	TGTGCTAGCAGCCGACTAGCGGGGGCAACAGATACGCAGTATTTT
TRBV2	NA	TRBJ2-2	TRBD1	CASWTGNTGELFF	TGTGCCAGTTGGACAGGCAACACCGGGGAGCTGTTTTTT
TRBV6-6	NA	TRBJ1-1	TRBD1	CASSSNRDRGTEAFF	TGTGCCAGCAGTTCCAACCGGGACAGAGGGACTGAAGCTTTCTTT
TRBV29-1	NA	TRBJ2-7	TRBD2	CSVVAGDAYEQYF	TGCAGCGTCGTAGCGGGAGATGCTTACGAGCAGTACTTC
TRBV18	NA	TRBJ1-6	NA	CASSPLDNNSPLHF	TGTGCCAGCTCACCTTTGGACAATAATTCACCCCTCCACTTT
TRBV7-2	NA	TRBJ2-7	TRBD1	CASTPGQGPYEQYF	TGTGCCAGCACCCCGGGACAGGGGCCCTACGAGCAGTACTTC
TRBV19	once	TRBJ1-2	TRBD1	CASSRDRRGYYGYTF	TGTGCCAGTAGTAGGGACAGGCGAGGATACTATGGCTACACCTTC
TRBV7-2	NA	TRBJ2-1	TRBD2	CASSLGAGGNEQFF	TGTGCCAGCAGCTTAGGTGCGGGGGGGAATGAGCAGTTCTTC
TRBV19	NA	TRBJ1-6	NA	CASSPQDGGMNSPLHF	TGTGCCAGTAGTCCTCAGGACGGAGGAATGAACTCACCCCTCCACTTT
TRBV9	NA	TRBJ2-2	TRBD2	CASSLAGVNTGELFF	TGTGCCAGCAGCTTAGCGGGGGTCAACACCGGGGAGCTGTTTTTT
TRBV4-3	NA	TRBJ2-1	NA	CASSQELGLGRWFF	TGCGCCAGCAGCCAAGAATTAGGCCTCGGCAGGTGGTTCTTC
TRBV2	NA	TRBJ1-5	NA	CASSPPGSREGNQPQHF	TGTGCCAGCAGTCCCCCAGGGTCCAGGGAGGGCAATCAGCCCCAGCATTTT
TRBV18	NA	TRBJ1-1	NA	CASSPGSQDTEAFF	TGTGCCAGCTCCCCGGGGTCGCAGGACACTGAAGCTTTCTTT
TRBV7-8	NA	TRBJ1-5	NA	CATMIGQGGGNQPQHF	TGTGCCACGATGATTGGTCAGGGAGGGGGCAATCAGCCCCAGCATTTT
TRBV7-9	few	TRBJ1-1	NA	CASSPPWGGTEAFF	TGTGCCAGCAGCCCCCCTTGGGGAGGGACTGAAGCTTTCTTT